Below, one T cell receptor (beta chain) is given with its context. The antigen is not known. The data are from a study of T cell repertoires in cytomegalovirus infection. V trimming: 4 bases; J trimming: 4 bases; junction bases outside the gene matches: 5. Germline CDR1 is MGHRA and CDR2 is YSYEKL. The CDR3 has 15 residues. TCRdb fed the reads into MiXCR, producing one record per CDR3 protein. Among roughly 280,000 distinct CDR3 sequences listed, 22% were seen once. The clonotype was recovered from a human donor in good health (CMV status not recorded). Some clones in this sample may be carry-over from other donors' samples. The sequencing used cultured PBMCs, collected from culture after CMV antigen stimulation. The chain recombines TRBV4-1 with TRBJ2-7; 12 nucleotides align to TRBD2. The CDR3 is CASSLVTSGSYEQYF. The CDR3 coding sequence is TGCGCCAGCAGCCTCGTGACTAGCGGGAGTTACGAGCAGTACTTC.